The 5 T cell receptor beta chains reported below all come from one sample, sequenced in a study of identical twins' blood T cells. One entry per CDR3 protein results from TCRdb running MiXCR on the 5' RACE reads. The sample has hundreds of thousands of distinct CDR3 sequences; approximately 30% are singletons. Sequencing was done on a sample of PBMCs. Source of these receptors: a woman aged 18-49 years in good health.

This clonotype was observed a handful of times. The gene calls are TRBV11-2 and TRBJ2-1; 7 bases are shared with TRBD2. The germline V gene encodes CDR1 SGHAT and CDR2 FQNNGV. The junction had 10 bases not matched to a gene; V was cut back by 4 bases and J by 1 base. This CDR3 spans 17 amino acids. The CDR3 is CASSSSWGGYSYNEQFF. The CDR3 DNA reads TGTGCCAGCAGCTCTAGTTGGGGGGGATATTCCTACAATGAGCAGTTCTTC.

This sequence joins TRBV6-5 and TRBJ2-1, with D possibly being TRBD1 (5 bases). The CDR3 runs 13 residues. Trimming took off 4 bases at V and 9 bases at J, with 13 bases between the two ends. Germline V gene sequence: CDR1 MNHEY, CDR2 SVGAGI. CDR3 protein: CASSFDWGIEQFF. CDR3 bases: TGTGCCAGCAGTTTTGACTGGGGCATTGAGCAGTTCTTC.

This clonotype appeared once. The genes are TRBV7-9 and TRBJ1-3; D not resolved. This CDR3 has 15 residues. Germline CDR1 SEHNR, CDR2 FQNEAQ (reference sequence). The V and J ends lost 5 bases and 7 bases respectively, with 18 bases between them. CDR3 sequence (DNA): TGTGCCAGCAGCCCAAATAGTGTGGCCGGGAACACCATATATTTT. The encoded protein is CASSPNSVAGNTIYF.

This clonotype has more than one count but fewer than ten. This chain uses TRBV20-1 with TRBJ2-7, with 8 bases identical to TRBD1. V trimming: 6 bases; J trimming: 2 bases; junction bases outside the gene matches: 9. The CDR3 loop spans 14 amino acids. The V gene's germline CDR1 is DFQATT and CDR2 SNEGSKA (reference sequence). The CDR3 spells CSANRQGLAYEQYF. In DNA form, the CDR3 reads TGCAGTGCGAACCGACAGGGGTTAGCCTACGAGCAGTACTTC.

This clonotype was found once. At one boundary the junction diverges from the germline segment, which might be a read error. The V call is TRBV6-5, the J call TRBJ1-1, with D maybe TRBD1 (6 bases). CDR1 and CDR2 (germline): MNHEY, SVGAGI. The CDR3 runs to 12 residues. The CDR3 spells CASSHRDTESFF. The CDR3 DNA reads TGTGCCAGCAGTCACCGGGACACTGAATCTTTCTTT.